This passage covers 4 T cell receptor beta chains from one sample sequenced in a study of shared clonotypes between healthy human individuals. CD8 cells regarded as naive lacked CD45RO, were positively chosen for CCR7, and omitted terminally differentiated effector memory CD45RA+ cells. TCRdb's table, derived via immunoSEQ multiplex PCR, lists solely in-frame clones and lacks some. The table has millions of clones, 85% to 95% seen once. Sequencing used naive CD8+ T cells sorted from blood. These receptor sequences come from a man younger than 30 in good health.

Regarding this clone: Other DNA sequences from this sample encode an identical CDR3 as well. V gene TRBV7-6 combines with J gene TRBJ2-7; 9 positions agree with TRBD1. Trimming cost V 5 bases and J 3 bases; bases outside gene matches: 5. CDR1 SGHVS and CDR2 FNYEAQ come from the germline V gene. CDR3 length equals 14 residues. The CDR3 DNA reads TGTGCCAGCAGCGCCGGACAGGGGAACTACGAGCAGTACTTC. Translation: CASSAGQGNYEQYF.

The chain links TRBV4-3 to TRBJ2-1; D is perhaps TRBD2 (5 bases). Trimming pared 0 bases from V and 8 bases from J, leaving 14 bases between. Looked up from germline, CDR1 is LGHNA and CDR2 is YSLEER. The CDR3 covers 15 residues. The CDR3 DNA sequence: TGCGCCAGCAGCCAAGAGTCGAGCGGAGAGGATGAGCAGTTCTTC. This codes for CASSQESSGEDEQFF.

V gene TRBV5-1 combines with J gene TRBJ2-3; possible D gene TRBD1, 6 bases. The V gene lost 4 bases and the J gene lost 0 bases, with 18 bases spanning the gap. The CDR3 is 17 residues long. The germline CDR1 and CDR2 sequences are SGHRS and YFSETQ. In DNA form, the CDR3 reads TGCGCCAGCAGCCCAACCCCCACAGGGATAAGCACAGATACGCAGTATTTT. Protein: CASSPTPTGISTDTQYF.

There are a few counts of this clone. The chain has TRBV28 and TRBJ1-6; TRBD1 matches at 8 bases. Germline CDR1 is MDHEN and CDR2 is SYDVKM. V was pared by 8 bases and J by 10 bases, with 7 bases of the junction left unmatched. The CDR3 runs to 13 residues. The CDR3 region has the DNA TGTGCCAGCGGTCGGACAGGGAGGTCACCCCTCCACTTT. Its translation: CASGRTGRSPLHF. Variable domain in full (rest from reference TRBV28 and TRBJ1-6): DVKVTQSSRYLVKRTGEKVFLECVQDMDHENMFWYRQDPGLGLRLIYFSYDVKMKEKGDIPEGYSVSREKKERFSLILESASTNQTSMYLCASGRTGRSPLHFGNGTRLTVT.